These T cell receptor beta chains were read from a single sample in a study of naive and memory T cell subsets. TCRdb re-derived calls from the UMI-ligation and nested PCR reads in MiXCR, one entry per CDR3 protein. The profile shows 150,000 or so distinct CDR3 sequences, roughly 22% of them singletons. The specimen sequenced was naive CD4+ T cells from blood. The receptors originated from a human donor in good health. Both conserved end residues are part of each CDR3. Size is stated for part of the rows, as once, few or many counts, or as a class when the clone is expanded.

few TRBJ1-6 TRBV9 CASSAKTANSPLHF
few TRBJ2-7 TRBV12-3/TRBV12-4 CASSPGTSGTYEQYF
NA TRBJ2-7 TRBV20-1 CSGRPGVNEQYF
few TRBJ2-5 TRBV19 CASSNPGNTQETQYF
NA TRBJ2-7 TRBV29-1 CSVGTGGSSYEQYF
NA TRBJ2-5 TRBV25-1 CASSEFGGQETQYF
NA TRBJ2-7 TRBV5-1 CASSISGGSSYEQYF
NA TRBJ2-1 TRBV5-1 CASSVQGDIYNEQFF
few TRBJ2-7 TRBV13 CASSERLAPGIGEQYF
NA TRBJ2-2 TRBV20-1 CSARERGNTGELFF
few TRBJ2-1 TRBV3-1 CASSRGTSGDYNEQFF
NA TRBJ2-1 TRBV7-3 CASSYSPGLNEQFF
NA TRBJ2-1 TRBV20-1 CSARQISPYNEQFF
NA TRBJ2-1 TRBV9 CASSVAPASEQFF
many TRBJ2-1 TRBV28 CASSQGGQGLRQFF
few TRBJ1-1 TRBV29-1 CSVEGQGVGRAFF
NA TRBJ1-5 TRBV7-8 CASSKGGGSNQPQHF
many TRBJ2-1 TRBV29-1 CSVGIGQGNNEQFF
many TRBJ2-1 TRBV20-1 CSASGAEPRDEQFF
NA TRBJ2-7 TRBV27 CASSFDRSSYEQYF
NA TRBJ2-2 TRBV6-5 CASSFRQAQPGELFF
NA TRBJ2-4 TRBV20-1 CSARFVGGLAKNIQYF
many TRBJ2-3 TRBV24-1 CATRDSLFKDTQYF
few TRBJ2-7 TRBV19 CATSRQRDSYEQYF
few TRBJ2-3 TRBV20-1 CSALGRDTDTQYF
few TRBJ2-1 TRBV4-3 CASSQTLAGGPYNEQFF
many TRBJ2-1 TRBV6-2/TRBV6-3 CASSSLSSGYYNEQFF